The 5 T cell receptor beta chains presented below share a single source sample, sequenced in a study of cytomegalovirus exposure and HLA in healthy donors (TCRdb year 2017). Library preparation was by the immunoSEQ multiplex PCR assay. The table was pulled from immuneACCESS by TCRdb, which kept in-frame rearrangements only. Such tables lose some clones; where checked, under half of the loss comes from unresolved V genes, and the rest has no known cause. This sample gives roughly 130,000 clones in total; roughly 86% of them show up just once. Jointly, the top ten make up 3% to 3.5% of the sample. The sample was PBMCs. The source is a man aged 25-40 years in good health and CMV-seronegative.

The chain has TRBV5-4 and TRBJ2-1; D is possibly TRBD1 (6 bases). CDR1 SGHNT and CDR2 YYREEE come from the germline V gene (reference sequence). The length of the CDR3 is 15 residues. Deletions cut 0 bases from V and 4 bases from J, with 11 bases between. The CDR3 loop is CASSLDRVGYNEQFF. The CDR3 region has the DNA TGTGCCAGCAGCTTGGACAGGGTCGGATACAATGAGCAGTTCTTC.

This clone has a handful of counts. The V and J genes are TRBV27 and TRBJ1-1; the match to TRBD1 covers 8 bases. The CDR3 is made up of 15 amino acids. Germline-derived CDR1 and CDR2 are MNHEY and SMNVEV (reference sequence). J lost 1 base, V lost 5 bases, and 6 bases had no gene match. The CDR3 sequence: CASSNQGAGNTEAFF. The CDR3 nucleotides are TGTGCCAGCAGTAACCAGGGGGCCGGGAACACTGAAGCTTTCTTT.

The DNA of the CDR3 is TGCGCCAGCAGCCAAGTCCAGGGAACTAATGAAAAACTGTTTTTT. Translating it yields CASSQVQGTNEKLFF. V usage is TRBV4-3 and J usage is TRBJ1-4, with D perhaps matching TRBD1 (5 bases). Looked up from germline, CDR1 is LGHNA and CDR2 is YSLEER. V lost 1 base, J lost 1 base, and 7 bases lay in between. This CDR3 spans 15 amino acids.

The J gene is TRBJ1-2, the V gene TRBV4-2, with TRBD1 matching 8 bases. Trimming cost V 5 bases and J 5 bases; bases outside gene matches: 7. CDR3 length equals 14 residues. Germline V gives CDR1 LGHNA, CDR2 YNFKEQ. The CDR3 reads CASSSGTGVYGYTF. Here the CDR3 DNA reads TGTGCCAGCAGCTCCGGGACAGGTGTTTATGGCTACACCTTC.

The rearrangement joins TRBV6-6 to TRBJ2-1, with TRBD1 identical over 9 bases. The V gene's germline CDR1 is MNHNY and CDR2 SVGAGI (reference sequence). V was pared by 7 bases and J by 5 bases, with 9 bases of the junction left unmatched. CDR3 size: 15 residues. The CDR3: CASTAGQGKNNEQFF. CDR3 DNA: TGTGCCAGCACCGCGGGACAGGGAAAAAACAATGAGCAGTTCTTC.